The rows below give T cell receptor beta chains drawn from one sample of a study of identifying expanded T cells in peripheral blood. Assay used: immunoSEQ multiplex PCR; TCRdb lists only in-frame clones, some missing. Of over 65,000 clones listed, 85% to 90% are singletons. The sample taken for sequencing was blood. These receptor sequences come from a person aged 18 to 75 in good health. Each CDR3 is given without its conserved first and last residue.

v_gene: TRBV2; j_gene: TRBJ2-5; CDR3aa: ASTRGPQETQY
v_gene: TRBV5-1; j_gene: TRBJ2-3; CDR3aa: ASSLGGTGLADTQY
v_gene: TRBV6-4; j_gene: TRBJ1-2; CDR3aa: ASSRDSQGAGYGYT
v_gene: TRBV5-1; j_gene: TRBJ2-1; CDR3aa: ASRVDSHNNEQF
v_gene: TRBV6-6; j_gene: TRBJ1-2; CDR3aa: ASSYGGLLRNYGYT
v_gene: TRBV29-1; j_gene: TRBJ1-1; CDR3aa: SVEAETNTEAF
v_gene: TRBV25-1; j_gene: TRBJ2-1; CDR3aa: ASARSGGGYNEQF
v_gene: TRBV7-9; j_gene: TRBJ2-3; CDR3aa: ASSPTIPTDTQY
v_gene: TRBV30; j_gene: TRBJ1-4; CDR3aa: AWSGGRGEKLF
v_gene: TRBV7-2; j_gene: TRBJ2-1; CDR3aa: ASRWTGSSYNEQF
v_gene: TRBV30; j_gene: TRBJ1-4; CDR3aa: AWSVRPNEKLF
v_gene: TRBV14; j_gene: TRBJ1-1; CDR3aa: ASSPDRGILKFMNTEAF
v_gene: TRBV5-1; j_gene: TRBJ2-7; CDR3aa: ASSLPGQAIYEQY
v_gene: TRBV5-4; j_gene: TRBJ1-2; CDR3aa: ASSLWGDYGYT
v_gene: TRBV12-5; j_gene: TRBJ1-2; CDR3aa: ASGFRNYGYT
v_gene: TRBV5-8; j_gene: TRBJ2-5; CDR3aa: ASSLERVETQY
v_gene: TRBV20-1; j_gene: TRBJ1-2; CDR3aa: SGAHNYGYT
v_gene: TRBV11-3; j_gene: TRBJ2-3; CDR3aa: ASSSSTSTDTQY
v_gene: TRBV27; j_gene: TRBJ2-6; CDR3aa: ASSATRDRGESGANVLT
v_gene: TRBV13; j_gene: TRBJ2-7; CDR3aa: ASSPSGTEAYEQY
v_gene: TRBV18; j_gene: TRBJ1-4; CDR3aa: ASSLGNEKLF
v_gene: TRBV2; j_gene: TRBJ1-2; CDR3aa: ASSPRTIYRTVVDGYT
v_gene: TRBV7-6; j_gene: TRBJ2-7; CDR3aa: ASSLVSESRSEEQY
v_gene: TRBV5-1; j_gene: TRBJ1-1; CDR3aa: ASRPGQLNTEAF
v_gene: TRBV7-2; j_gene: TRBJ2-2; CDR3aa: ASSPHGELF
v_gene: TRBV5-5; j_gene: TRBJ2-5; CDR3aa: ASSQDAAYQETQY
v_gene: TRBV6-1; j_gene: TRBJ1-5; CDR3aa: ASSGRGGENQPQH
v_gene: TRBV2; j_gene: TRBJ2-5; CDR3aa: ASSVMGRDGETQY
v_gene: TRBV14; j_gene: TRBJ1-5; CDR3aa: ASSRGTGPQH
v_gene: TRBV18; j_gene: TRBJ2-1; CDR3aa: ASSPGAGPLHEQF
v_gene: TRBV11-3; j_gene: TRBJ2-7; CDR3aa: ASSSPGQGHEQY
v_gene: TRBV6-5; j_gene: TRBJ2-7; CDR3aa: ASSNRQGRDEQY
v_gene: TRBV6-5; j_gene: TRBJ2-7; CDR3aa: ASRPTSGSNYEQY
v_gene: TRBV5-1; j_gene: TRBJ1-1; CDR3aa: ASSLGDTEAF
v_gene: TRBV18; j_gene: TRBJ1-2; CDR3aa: ASSPVFPGDYGYT
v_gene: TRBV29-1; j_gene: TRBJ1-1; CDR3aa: SVARRGRPMNTEAF
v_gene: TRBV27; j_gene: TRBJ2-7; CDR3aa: ASSLLNEQY
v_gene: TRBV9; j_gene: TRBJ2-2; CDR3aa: ASRPGLQTGELF
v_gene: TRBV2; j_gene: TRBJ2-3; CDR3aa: ASSEFLRDTQY
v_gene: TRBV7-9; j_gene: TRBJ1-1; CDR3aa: ASSLATGGDTEAF
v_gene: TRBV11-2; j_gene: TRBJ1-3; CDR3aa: ASIGDSRVPMGNTIY
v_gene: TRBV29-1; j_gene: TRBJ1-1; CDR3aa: SVARENTEAF
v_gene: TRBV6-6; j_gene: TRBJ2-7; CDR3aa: ASSYYPEGAYEQY
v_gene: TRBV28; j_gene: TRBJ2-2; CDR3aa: ASSSPGQGFGELF
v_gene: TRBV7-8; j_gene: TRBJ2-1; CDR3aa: ASSLGAGGNNEQF
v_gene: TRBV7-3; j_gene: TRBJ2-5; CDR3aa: ASSDARRETQY
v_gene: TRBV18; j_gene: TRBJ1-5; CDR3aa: ASSSQGLGNQPQH
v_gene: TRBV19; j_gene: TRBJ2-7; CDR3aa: ASSIGGPNSYEQY
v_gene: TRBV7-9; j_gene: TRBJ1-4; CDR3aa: ASSPRGQGPNEKLF
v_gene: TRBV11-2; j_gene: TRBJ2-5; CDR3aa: ASSRTSGVETQY
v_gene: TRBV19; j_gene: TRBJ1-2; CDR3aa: ASSPDRRGYT
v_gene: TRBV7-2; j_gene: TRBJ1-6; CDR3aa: ASTELGSLNSPLH